This TCR beta chain was retrieved from a study of shared clonotypes between healthy human individuals. The germline CDR1 and CDR2 sequences are LNHDA and SQIVND (reference sequence). V shed 5 bases, J shed 0 bases, and the junction held 12 bases outside the gene matches. This CDR3 spans 18 amino acids. Note on this clone: Its antigen is still unknown.

Study-level findings and limits: Of the naive CD4 clonotypes, approximately 5% were shared across several donors.

The authors ran the assay at deep level. The data were produced by immunoSEQ multiplex PCR, yet TCRdb's version contains in-frame clones alone and is incomplete. The sample has some 1.5 million clones; 95% to 99% are singletons. The study drew all its donors from Caucasian adults living in Nashville, Tennessee. CD4+ cells underwent separation, giving CD45RA+ naive and CD45RA-negative memory subsets. This rearrangement joins TRBV19 to TRBJ1-4; 7 bases are a match to TRBD1. This receptor was taken from a young man in good health. Sequencing input: naive CD4+ T cells sorted from blood. The subset denotes: CD45RA+ positively selected. CDR3 loop: CASSALTGSITTNEKLFF. CDR3 nucleotide sequence: TGTGCCAGTAGTGCACTGACAGGGTCAATCACAACTAATGAAAAACTGTTTTTT.